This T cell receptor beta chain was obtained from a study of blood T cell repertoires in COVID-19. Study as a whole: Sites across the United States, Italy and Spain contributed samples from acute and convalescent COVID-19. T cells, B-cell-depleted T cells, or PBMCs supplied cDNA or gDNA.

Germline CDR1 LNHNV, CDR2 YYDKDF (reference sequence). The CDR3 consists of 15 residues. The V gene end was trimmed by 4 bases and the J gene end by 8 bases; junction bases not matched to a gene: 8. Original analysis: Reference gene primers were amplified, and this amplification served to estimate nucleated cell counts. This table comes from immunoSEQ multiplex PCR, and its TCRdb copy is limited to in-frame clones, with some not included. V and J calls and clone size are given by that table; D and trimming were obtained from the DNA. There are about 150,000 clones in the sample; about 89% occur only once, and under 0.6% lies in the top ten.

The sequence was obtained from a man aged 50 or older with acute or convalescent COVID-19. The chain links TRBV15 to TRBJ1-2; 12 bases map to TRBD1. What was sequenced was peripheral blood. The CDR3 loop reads CATSIRTGTGGGYTF. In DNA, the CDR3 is TGTGCCACCAGCATACGAACCGGGACAGGGGGCGGCTACACCTTC.